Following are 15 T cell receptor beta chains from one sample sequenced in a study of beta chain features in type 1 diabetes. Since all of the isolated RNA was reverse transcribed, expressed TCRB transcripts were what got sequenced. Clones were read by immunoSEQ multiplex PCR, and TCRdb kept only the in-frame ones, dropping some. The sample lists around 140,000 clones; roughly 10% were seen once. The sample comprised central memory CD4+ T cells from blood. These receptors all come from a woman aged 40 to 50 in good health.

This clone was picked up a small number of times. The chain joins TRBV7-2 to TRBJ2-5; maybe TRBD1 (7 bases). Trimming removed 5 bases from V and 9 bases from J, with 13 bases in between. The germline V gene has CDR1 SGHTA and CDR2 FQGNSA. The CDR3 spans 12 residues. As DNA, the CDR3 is TGTGCCAGCAGCACGTTCAGGGGGGCCCAGTACTTC. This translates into CASSTFRGAQYF.

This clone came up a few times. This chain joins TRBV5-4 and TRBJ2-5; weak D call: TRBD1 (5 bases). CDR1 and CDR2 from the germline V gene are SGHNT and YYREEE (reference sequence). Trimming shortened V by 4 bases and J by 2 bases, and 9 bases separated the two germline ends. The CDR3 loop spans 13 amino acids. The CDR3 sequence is CASSDQGQETQYF. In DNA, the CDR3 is TGTGCCAGCAGCGATCAGGGTCAAGAGACCCAGTACTTC. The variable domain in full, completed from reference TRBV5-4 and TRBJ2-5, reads ETGVTQSPTHLIKTRGQQVTLRCSSQSGHNTVSWYQQALGQGPQFIFQYYREEENGRGNFPPRFSGLQFPNYSSELNVNALELDDSALYLCASSDQGQETQYFGPGTRLLVL.

Here the CDR3 DNA reads TGTGCCACCCTAGCGGGGGATGGTACAGATACGCAGTATTTT. This codes for CATLAGDGTDTQYF. V usage is TRBV6-5 and J usage is TRBJ2-3, with 10 positions matching TRBD2. Germline V gene sequence: CDR1 MNHEY, CDR2 SVGAGI. This CDR3 contains 14 residues. The ends lost 10 bases at V and 3 bases at J; junction bases unmatched: 7.

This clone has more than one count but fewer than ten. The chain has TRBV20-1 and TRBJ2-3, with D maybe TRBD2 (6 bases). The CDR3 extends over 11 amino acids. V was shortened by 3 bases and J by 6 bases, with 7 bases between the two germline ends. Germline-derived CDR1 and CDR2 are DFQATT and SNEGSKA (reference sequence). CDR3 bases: TGCAGTGCTAGCCGGGAGGATACGCAGTATTTT. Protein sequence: CSASREDTQYF.

In DNA form, the CDR3 reads TGTGCCAGCAGCGCCGGCGGAACTAATGAAAAACTGTTTTTT. Translation: CASSAGGTNEKLFF. The V gene is TRBV6-1, the J gene TRBJ1-4; D gene unclear. Between the trimmed V and J ends, which lost 6 bases and 1 base, there was a span of 9 bases. CDR1 is MNHNS and CDR2 is SASEGT in the germline V gene. The CDR3 covers 14 residues.

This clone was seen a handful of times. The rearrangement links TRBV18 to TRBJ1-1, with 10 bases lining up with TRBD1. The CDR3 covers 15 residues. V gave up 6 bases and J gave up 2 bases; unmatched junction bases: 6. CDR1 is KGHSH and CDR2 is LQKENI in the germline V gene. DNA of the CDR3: TGTGCCAGCTCGCCCCGACAGGGGGCAAACACTGAAGCTTTCTTT. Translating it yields CASSPRQGANTEAFF. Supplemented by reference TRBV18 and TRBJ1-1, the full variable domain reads NAGVMQNPRHLVRRRGQEARLRCSPMKGHSHVYWYRQLPEEGLKFMVYLQKENIIDESGMPKERFSAEFPKEGPSILRIQQVVRGDSAAYFCASSPRQGANTEAFFGQGTRLTVV.

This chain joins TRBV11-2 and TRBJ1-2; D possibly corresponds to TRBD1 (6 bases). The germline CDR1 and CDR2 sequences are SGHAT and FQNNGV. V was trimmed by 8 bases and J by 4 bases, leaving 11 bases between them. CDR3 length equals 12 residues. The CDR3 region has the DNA TGTGCCAGCGGAACAGGGACCTATGGCTACACCTTC. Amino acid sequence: CASGTGTYGYTF.

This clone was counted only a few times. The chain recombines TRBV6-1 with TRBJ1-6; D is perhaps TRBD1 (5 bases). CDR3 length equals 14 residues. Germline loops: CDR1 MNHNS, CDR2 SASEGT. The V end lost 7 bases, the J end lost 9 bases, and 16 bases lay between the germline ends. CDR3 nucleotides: TGTGCCAGCAATCAAGAGGTAGGGGTTTCACCCCTCCACTTT. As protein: CASNQEVGVSPLHF.

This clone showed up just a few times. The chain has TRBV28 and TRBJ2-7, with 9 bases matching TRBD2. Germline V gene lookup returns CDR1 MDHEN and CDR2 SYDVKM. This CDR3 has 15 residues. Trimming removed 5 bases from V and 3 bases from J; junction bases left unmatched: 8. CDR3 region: CASSPSGTSSYEQYF. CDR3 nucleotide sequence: TGTGCCAGCAGTCCCTCCGGGACTAGCAGCTACGAGCAGTACTTC.

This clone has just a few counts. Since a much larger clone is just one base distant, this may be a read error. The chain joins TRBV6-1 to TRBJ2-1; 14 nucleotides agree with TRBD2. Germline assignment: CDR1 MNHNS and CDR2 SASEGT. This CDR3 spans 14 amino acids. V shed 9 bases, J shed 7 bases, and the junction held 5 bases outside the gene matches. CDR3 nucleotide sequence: TGTGCCAGTAAGACTAGCGGGGGGGCGAATGAGCAGTTCTTC. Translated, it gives CASKTSGGANEQFF.

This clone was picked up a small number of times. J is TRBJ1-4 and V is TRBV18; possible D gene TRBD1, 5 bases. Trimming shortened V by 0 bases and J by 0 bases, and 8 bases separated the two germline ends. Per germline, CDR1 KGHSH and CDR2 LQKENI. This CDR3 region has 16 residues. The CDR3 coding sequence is TGTGCCAGCTCACCACCGGACATTTCAACTAATGAAAAACTGTTTTTT. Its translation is CASSPPDISTNEKLFF.

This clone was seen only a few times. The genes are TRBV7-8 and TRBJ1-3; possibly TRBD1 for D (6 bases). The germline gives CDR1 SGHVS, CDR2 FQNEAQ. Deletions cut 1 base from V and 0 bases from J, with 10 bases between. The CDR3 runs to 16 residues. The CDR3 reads CASSLDSRGSGNTIYF. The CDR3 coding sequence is TGTGCCAGCAGCTTAGACAGCAGGGGCTCTGGAAACACCATATATTTT.

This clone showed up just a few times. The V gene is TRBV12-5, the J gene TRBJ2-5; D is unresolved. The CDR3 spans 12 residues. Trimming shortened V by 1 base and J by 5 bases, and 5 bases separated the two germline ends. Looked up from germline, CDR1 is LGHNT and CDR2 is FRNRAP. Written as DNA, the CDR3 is TGTGCTAGTGGTTTGGGAGGCGAGACCCAGTACTTC. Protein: CASGLGGETQYF.

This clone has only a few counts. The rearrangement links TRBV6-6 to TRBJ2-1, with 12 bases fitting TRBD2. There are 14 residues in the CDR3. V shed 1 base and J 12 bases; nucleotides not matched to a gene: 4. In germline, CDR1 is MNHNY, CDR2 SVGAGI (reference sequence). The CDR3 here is CASSYWLAGGPQFF. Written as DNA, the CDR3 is TGTGCCAGCAGTTACTGGCTAGCGGGGGGGCCGCAGTTCTTC.

In DNA form, the CDR3 reads TGTGCCACCGGCGGCAGGAACACTGAAGCTTTCTTT. Translating gives CATGGRNTEAFF. The rearrangement uses TRBV7-6 and TRBJ1-1; D is unresolved. The CDR3 contains 12 residues. The germline V gene has CDR1 SGHVS and CDR2 FNYEAQ. V lost 10 bases and J 1 base, leaving 10 bases between the germline ends.